The source of this T cell receptor (beta chain) is a study of T-cell reconstitution after alpha-beta-depleted transplantation in children. Unique molecular identifiers were incorporated into the prepared TCRbeta library. TCRdb re-analysed the PCR reads in MiXCR, keeping a single row per CDR3 protein. This table has more than 200,000 distinct CDR3 sequences, roughly 9.1% appearing once. Note on this clonotype: A much larger clone lies one base from this, so it may be a read error.

The CDR3 is 16 amino acids. Germline CDR1 and CDR2: SGHAT and FQNNGV. The sequence came from a male patient between 2 and 10 years old who had a stem cell transplant for acute myeloid leukemia, so the T cells may come from the graft donor. The sequencing used PBMCs, mostly from graft donor cells, collected 360 days after TCRalphabeta/CD19-depleted stem cell transplant. The chain employs TRBV11-2 and TRBJ1-5, with 8 bases that match TRBD1. The CDR3 coding sequence is TGTGCCAGCAGCGTAGTCGGGACAGGTCGAGATCAGCCCCAGCGTTTT. Amino acids: CASSVVGTGRDQPQRF.